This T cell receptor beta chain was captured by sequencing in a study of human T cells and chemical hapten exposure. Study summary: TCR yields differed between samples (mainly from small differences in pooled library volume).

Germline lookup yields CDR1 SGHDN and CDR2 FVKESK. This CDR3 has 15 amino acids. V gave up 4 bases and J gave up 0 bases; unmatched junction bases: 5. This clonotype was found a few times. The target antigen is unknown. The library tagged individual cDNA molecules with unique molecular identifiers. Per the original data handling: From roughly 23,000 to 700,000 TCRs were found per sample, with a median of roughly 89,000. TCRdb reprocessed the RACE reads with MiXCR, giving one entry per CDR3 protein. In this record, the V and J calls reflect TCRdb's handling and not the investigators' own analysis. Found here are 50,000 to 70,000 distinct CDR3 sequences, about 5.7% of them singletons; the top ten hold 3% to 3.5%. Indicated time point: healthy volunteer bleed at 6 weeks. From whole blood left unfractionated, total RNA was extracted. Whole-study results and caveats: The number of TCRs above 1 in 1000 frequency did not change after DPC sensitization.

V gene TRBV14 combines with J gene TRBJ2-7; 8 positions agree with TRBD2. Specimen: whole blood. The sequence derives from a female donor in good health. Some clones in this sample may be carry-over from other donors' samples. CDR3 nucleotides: TGTGCCAGCAGCCCCATTAGCGGGACCTCCTACGAGCAGTACTTC. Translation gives CASSPISGTSYEQYF.